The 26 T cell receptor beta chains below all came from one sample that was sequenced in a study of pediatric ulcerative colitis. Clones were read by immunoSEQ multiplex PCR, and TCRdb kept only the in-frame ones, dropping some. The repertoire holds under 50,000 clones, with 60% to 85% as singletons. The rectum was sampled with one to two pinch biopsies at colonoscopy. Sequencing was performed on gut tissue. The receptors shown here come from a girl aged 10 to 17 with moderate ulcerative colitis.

The CDR3: CASSYHTEQYF. For the CDR3, the DNA is TGTGCCAGCAGTTACCATACGGAGCAGTACTTC. The chain combines TRBV6-5 with TRBJ2-7; D gene ambiguous. The CDR3 has 11 amino acids. Germline CDR1 reads MNHEY; CDR2 reads SVGAGI. With 2 bases removed from V and 7 bases from J, the gap between germline ends came to 6 bases.

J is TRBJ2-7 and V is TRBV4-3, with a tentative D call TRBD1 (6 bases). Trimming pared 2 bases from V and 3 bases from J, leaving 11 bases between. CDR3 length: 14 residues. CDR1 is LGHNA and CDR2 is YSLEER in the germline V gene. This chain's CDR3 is CASSQYRDGYEQYF. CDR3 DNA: TGCGCCAGCAGCCAATACAGGGATGGCTACGAGCAGTACTTC.

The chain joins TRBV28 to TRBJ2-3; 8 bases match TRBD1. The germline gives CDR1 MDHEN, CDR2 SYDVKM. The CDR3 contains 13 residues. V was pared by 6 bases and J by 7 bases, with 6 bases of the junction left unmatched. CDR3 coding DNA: TGTGCCAGCAGGCCTACAGGGGGAAATACGCAGTATTTT. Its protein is CASRPTGGNTQYF.

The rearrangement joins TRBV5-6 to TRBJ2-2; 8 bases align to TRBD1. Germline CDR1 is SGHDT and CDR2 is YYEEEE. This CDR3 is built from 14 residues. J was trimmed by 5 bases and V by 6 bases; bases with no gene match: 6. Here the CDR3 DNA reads TGTGCCAGCACCTGGACAGGGATAACCGGGGAGCTGTTTTTT. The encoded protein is CASTWTGITGELFF.

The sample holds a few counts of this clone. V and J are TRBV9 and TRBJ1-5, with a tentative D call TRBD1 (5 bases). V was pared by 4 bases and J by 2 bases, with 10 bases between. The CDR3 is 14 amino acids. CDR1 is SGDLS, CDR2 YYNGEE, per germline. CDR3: CASSQDSGNQPQHF. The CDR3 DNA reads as TGTGCCAGCAGCCAAGACAGTGGCAATCAGCCCCAGCATTTT.

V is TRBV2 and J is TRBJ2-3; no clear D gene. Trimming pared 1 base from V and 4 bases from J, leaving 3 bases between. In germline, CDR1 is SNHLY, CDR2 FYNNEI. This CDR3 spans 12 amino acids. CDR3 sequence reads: CASSEVPDTQYF. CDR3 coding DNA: TGTGCCAGCAGTGAAGTGCCAGATACGCAGTATTTT.

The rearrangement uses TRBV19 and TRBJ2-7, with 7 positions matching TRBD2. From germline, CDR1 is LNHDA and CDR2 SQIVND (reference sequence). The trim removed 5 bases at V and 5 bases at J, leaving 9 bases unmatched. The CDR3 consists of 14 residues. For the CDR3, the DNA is TGTGCCAGTAGTCCAGGGATGGGGGGGAACGAGCAGTACTTC. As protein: CASSPGMGGNEQYF.

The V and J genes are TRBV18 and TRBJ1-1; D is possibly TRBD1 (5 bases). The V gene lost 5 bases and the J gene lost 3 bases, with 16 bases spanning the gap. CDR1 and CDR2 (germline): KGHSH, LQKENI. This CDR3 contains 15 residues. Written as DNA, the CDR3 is TGTGCCAGCTCATCAGGACCAGGGATGGACACTGAAGCTTTCTTT. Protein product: CASSSGPGMDTEAFF.

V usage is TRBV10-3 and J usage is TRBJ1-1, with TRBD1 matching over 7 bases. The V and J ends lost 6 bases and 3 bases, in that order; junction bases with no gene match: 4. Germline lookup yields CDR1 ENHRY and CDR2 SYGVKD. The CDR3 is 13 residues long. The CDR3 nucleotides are TGTGCCATCAGGGGGACAGCTGACACTGAAGCTTTCTTT. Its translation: CAIRGTADTEAFF.

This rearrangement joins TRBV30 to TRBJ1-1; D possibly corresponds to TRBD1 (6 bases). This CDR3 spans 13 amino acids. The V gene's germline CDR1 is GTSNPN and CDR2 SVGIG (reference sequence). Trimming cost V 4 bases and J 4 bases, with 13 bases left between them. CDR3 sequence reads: CAWTRGGITEAFF. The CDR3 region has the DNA TGTGCCTGGACCAGGGGAGGTATCACTGAAGCTTTCTTT.

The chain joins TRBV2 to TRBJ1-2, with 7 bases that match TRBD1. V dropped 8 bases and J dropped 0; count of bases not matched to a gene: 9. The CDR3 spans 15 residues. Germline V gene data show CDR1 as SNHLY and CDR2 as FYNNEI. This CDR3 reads CASGLSGTANYGYTF. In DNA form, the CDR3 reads TGTGCCAGCGGACTCTCCGGGACAGCTAACTATGGCTACACCTTC. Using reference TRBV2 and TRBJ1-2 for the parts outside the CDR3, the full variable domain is EPEVTQTPSHQVTQMGQEVILRCVPISNHLYFYWYRQILGQKVEFLVSFYNNEISEKSEIFDDQFSVERPDGSNFTLKIRSTKLEDSAMYFCASGLSGTANYGYTFGSGTRLTVV.

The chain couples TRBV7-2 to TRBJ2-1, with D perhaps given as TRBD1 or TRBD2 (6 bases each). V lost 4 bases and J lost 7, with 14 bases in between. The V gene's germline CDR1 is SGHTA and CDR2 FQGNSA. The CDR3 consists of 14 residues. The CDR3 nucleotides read TGTGCCAGCAGCTCACCGGGGGCGCGGAATGAGCAGTTCTTC. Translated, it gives CASSSPGARNEQFF.

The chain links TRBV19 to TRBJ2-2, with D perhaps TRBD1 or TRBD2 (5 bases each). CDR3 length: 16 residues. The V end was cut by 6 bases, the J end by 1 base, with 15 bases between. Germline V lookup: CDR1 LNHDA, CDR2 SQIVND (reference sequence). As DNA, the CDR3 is TGTGCCAGTAGCCAAAACCGGGACCTGAACACCGGGGAGCTGTTTTTT. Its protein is CASSQNRDLNTGELFF.

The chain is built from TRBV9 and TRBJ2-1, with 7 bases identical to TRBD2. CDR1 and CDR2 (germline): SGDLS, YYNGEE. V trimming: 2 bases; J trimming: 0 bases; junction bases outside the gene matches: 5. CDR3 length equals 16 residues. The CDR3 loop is CASSVSGVSSYNEQFF. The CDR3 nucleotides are TGTGCCAGCAGCGTGAGCGGGGTAAGCTCCTACAATGAGCAGTTCTTC.

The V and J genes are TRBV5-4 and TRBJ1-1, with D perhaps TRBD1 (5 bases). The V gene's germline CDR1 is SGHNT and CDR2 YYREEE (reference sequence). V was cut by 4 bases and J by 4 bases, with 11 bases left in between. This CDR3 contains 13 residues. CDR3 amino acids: CASSLGGSTEAFF. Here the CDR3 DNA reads TGTGCCAGCAGCCTTGGGGGGAGCACTGAAGCTTTCTTT.

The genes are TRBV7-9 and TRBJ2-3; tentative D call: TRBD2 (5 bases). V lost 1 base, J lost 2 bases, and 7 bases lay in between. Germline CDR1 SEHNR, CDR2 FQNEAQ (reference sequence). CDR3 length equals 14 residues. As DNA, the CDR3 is TGTGCCAGCAGCTTAGGAGGGCCCACAGATACGCAGTATTTT. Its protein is CASSLGGPTDTQYF.

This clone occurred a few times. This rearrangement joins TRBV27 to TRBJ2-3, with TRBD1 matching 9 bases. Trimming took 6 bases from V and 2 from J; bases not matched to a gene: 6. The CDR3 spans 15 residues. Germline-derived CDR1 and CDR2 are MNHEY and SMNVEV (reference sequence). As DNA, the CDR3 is TGTGCCAGCAGGGAACAGGGGGCTGTCACAGATACGCAGTATTTT. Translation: CASREQGAVTDTQYF.

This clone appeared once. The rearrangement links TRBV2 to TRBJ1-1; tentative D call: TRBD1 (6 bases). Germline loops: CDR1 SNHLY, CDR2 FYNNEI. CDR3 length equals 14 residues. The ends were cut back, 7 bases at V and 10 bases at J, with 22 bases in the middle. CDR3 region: CASINHRDTGSAFF. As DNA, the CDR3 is TGTGCCAGCATCAACCATCGGGACACCGGGTCAGCTTTCTTT.

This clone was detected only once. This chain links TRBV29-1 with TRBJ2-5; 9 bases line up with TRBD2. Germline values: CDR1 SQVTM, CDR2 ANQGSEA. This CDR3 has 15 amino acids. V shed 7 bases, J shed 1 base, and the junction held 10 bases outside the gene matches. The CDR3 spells CSAPPGSGSQETQYF. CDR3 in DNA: TGCAGCGCCCCGCCAGGTAGCGGGAGCCAAGAGACCCAGTACTTC. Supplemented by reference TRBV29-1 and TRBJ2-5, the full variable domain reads SAVISQKPSRDICQRGTSLTIQCQVDSQVTMMFWYRQQPGQSLTLIATANQGSEATYESGFVIDKFPISRPNLTFSTLTVSNMSPEDSSIYLCSAPPGSGSQETQYFGPGTRLLVL.

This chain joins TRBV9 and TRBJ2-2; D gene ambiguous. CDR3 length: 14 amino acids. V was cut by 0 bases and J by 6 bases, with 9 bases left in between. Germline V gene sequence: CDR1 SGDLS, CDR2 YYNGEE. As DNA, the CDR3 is TGTGCCAGCAGCGTAGGAATTCGGGCCGGGGAGCTGTTTTTT. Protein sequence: CASSVGIRAGELFF.

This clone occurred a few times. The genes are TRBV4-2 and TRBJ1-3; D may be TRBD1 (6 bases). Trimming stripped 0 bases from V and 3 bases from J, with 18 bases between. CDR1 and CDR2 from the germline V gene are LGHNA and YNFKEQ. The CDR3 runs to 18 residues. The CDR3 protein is CASSQELGGRGYGNTIYF. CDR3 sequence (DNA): TGTGCCAGCAGCCAAGAGTTAGGCGGCAGGGGATATGGAAACACCATATATTTT.

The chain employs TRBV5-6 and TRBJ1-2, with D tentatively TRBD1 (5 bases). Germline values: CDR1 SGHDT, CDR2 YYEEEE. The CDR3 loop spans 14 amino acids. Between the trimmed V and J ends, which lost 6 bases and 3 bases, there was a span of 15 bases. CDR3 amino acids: CASITGQGDYGYTF. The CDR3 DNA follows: TGTGCCAGCATCACTGGGCAGGGCGACTATGGCTACACCTTC.

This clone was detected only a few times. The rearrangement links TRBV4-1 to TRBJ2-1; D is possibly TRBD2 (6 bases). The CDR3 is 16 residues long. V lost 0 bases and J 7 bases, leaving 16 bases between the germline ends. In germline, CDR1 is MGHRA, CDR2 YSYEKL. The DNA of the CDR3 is TGCGCCAGCAGCCAAGAAACTCGGGGGTATCAAAATGAGCAGTTCTTC. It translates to CASSQETRGYQNEQFF.

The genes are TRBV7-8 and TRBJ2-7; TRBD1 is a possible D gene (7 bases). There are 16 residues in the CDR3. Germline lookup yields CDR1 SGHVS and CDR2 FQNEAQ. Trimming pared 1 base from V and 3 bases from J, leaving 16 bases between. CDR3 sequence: CASSLGPGGILYEQYF. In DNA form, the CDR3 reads TGTGCCAGCAGCTTAGGGCCAGGGGGGATCCTCTACGAGCAGTACTTC.

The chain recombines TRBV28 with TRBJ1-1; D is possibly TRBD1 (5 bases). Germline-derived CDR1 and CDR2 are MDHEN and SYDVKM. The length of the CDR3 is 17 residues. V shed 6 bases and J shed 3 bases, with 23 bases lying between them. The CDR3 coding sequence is TGTGCCAGCAGCCAAATTATGGGGCTCGGGGCAGACACTGAAGCTTTCTTT. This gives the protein CASSQIMGLGADTEAFF.

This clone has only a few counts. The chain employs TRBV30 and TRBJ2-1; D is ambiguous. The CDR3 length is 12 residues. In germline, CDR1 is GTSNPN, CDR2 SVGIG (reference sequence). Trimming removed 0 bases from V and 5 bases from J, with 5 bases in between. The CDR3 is CAWSVVNNEQFF. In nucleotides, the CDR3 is TGTGCCTGGAGTGTAGTGAACAATGAGCAGTTCTTC.